This record concerns one T cell receptor beta chain sequence. Its antigen is unknown. This record comes from a study of cytomegalovirus exposure and HLA in healthy donors. Study-wide points: In a later analysis, V- and J-gene trimming of beta chains associated with a DCLRE1C missense variant, replicated independently.

V was cut by 1 base and J by 8 bases, with 21 bases left in between. The CDR3 length is 17 residues. Germline V gene data show CDR1 as SGHTA and CDR2 as FQGNSA. Among the donors, all were healthy bone marrow donors. PCR involved 60 Vbeta and 13 Jbeta primers. The repertoire was sequenced with immunoSEQ multiplex PCR; TCRdb's copy has only in-frame clones and lacks some. The sample lists some 170,000 clones, over 60% occurring once. The chain links TRBV7-2 to TRBJ2-1, with D possibly matching TRBD2 (6 bases). The specimen sequenced was PBMCs. The clonotype comes from a woman aged 25 to 39 in good health and CMV-seronegative. The CDR3 loop reads CASSLDGAGILRYEQFF. The DNA for the CDR3 is TGTGCCAGCAGCTTAGATGGGGCGGGGATCTTACGTTATGAGCAGTTCTTC.